What follows is one TCR beta chain and its context. This entry belongs to a study of cytomegalovirus exposure and HLA in healthy donors. Germline V lookup: CDR1 LGHNA, CDR2 YNFKEQ. The CDR3 sequence is 17 residues long. Trimming took off 3 bases at V and 1 base at J, with 13 bases between the two ends. The PCR contained 60 Vbeta and 13 Jbeta primers. Sequencing was performed with immunoSEQ multiplex PCR; in TCRdb, only in-frame clones are kept and a portion is missing. In total, the table holds around 140,000 clones. The chain links TRBV4-2 to TRBJ2-6; weak D call: TRBD1 (5 bases). The material sequenced was PBMCs. This receptor was taken from a male donor in good health and CMV-seronegative. Here the CDR3 reads CASSQWGHNSGANVLTF. The CDR3 DNA reads TGTGCCAGCAGCCAGTGGGGCCACAATTCTGGGGCCAACGTCCTGACTTTC.